This is a list of T cell receptor beta chains from one sample in a study of blood T cell repertoires in COVID-19. The table came from immunoSEQ multiplex PCR; TCRdb's copy has only in-frame clones and leaves some out. The sample holds about 370,000 clones, 89% seen once. The sequenced sample consisted of PBMCs or T cells enriched from blood (not recorded which). These receptors all stem from a woman in her twenties or thirties who had recovered from COVID-19. The CDR3 runs from the conserved cysteine through the conserved F or W. The order of the fields is CDR3 DNA, CDR3 protein, D gene, V gene, clone size, J gene. The D gene is left open where the match is weak. Only some rows state a clone size, as once, few, many or a class for expanded clones.

cdr3_nt: TGCAGTGCTAGTCGTATGGCAGGGGACACTGAAGCTTTCTTT; cdr3_aa: CSASRMAGDTEAFF; d_call: -; v_call: TRBV20-1; clone_size: -; j_call: TRBJ1-1
cdr3_nt: TGTGCCAGTGGAGGTTGGGGGGGCCGGCAGCCCCAGCATTTT; cdr3_aa: CASGGWGGRQPQHF; d_call: -; v_call: TRBV19; clone_size: -; j_call: TRBJ1-5
cdr3_nt: TGTGCCAGCTACCAGACAGGGACAGGGGAAAAACTGTTTTTT; cdr3_aa: CASYQTGTGEKLFF; d_call: TRBD1; v_call: TRBV28; clone_size: -; j_call: TRBJ1-4
cdr3_nt: TGTGCCAGCAGCCAGTTTCCGGGACAGACCTCTGGAAACACCATATATTTT; cdr3_aa: CASSQFPGQTSGNTIYF; d_call: TRBD1; v_call: TRBV3-1/TRBV3-2; clone_size: -; j_call: TRBJ1-3
cdr3_nt: TGTGCCAGCAGTGAAGGGGACAGGGCAGCTAACTATGGCTACACCTTC; cdr3_aa: CASSEGDRAANYGYTF; d_call: TRBD1; v_call: TRBV2; clone_size: -; j_call: TRBJ1-2
cdr3_nt: TGTGCCAGCAGACGGGACAGGGAAAAAGGAGCTGAAGCTTTCTTT; cdr3_aa: CASRRDREKGAEAFF; d_call: TRBD1; v_call: TRBV6-5; clone_size: -; j_call: TRBJ1-1
cdr3_nt: TGCGCCAGCAGCCCAGGGACAGGAAGCTCTGGAAACACCATATATTTT; cdr3_aa: CASSPGTGSSGNTIYF; d_call: TRBD1; v_call: TRBV4-1; clone_size: -; j_call: TRBJ1-3
cdr3_nt: TGTGCCAGCAGCCAATCGGCGGGAGGGCCAGATACGCAGTATTTT; cdr3_aa: CASSQSAGGPDTQYF; d_call: TRBD2; v_call: TRBV7-9; clone_size: -; j_call: TRBJ2-3
cdr3_nt: TGTGCCAGCAGCTTGGGCTCCGGGGAGCTGTTTTTT; cdr3_aa: CASSLGSGELFF; d_call: -; v_call: TRBV7-9; clone_size: -; j_call: TRBJ2-2
cdr3_nt: TGTGCCAGCTCACCACGGGACACTTTAAGAACGGGCTCCTACGAGCAGTACTTC; cdr3_aa: CASSPRDTLRTGSYEQYF; d_call: -; v_call: TRBV18; clone_size: -; j_call: TRBJ2-7
cdr3_nt: TGTGCCAGCAGCCCGGGTGGGGGGGACACAGATACGCAGTATTTT; cdr3_aa: CASSPGGGDTDTQYF; d_call: TRBD2; v_call: TRBV5-4; clone_size: -; j_call: TRBJ2-3
cdr3_nt: TGTGCCAGCAGTTCCGGGGTAGATACGCAGTATTTT; cdr3_aa: CASSSGVDTQYF; d_call: -; v_call: TRBV12-3/TRBV12-4; clone_size: -; j_call: TRBJ2-3
cdr3_nt: TGTGCCAGCTCTCCCGGACAGGCCTATAATGAAAAACTGTTTTTT; cdr3_aa: CASSPGQAYNEKLFF; d_call: TRBD1; v_call: TRBV18; clone_size: -; j_call: TRBJ1-4
cdr3_nt: TGTGCCAGTAGTAGCCAGGGGAAGGGGGAGACCCAGTACTTC; cdr3_aa: CASSSQGKGETQYF; d_call: -; v_call: TRBV19; clone_size: -; j_call: TRBJ2-5
cdr3_nt: TGTGCCACCAGCAGAGGGCGCGGGACAGCAAATCAGCCCCAGCATTTT; cdr3_aa: CATSRGRGTANQPQHF; d_call: TRBD1; v_call: TRBV15; clone_size: -; j_call: TRBJ1-5
cdr3_nt: TGTGCCAGCAGTGTGGGACAGACGAACACTGAAGCTTTCTTT; cdr3_aa: CASSVGQTNTEAFF; d_call: TRBD1; v_call: TRBV27; clone_size: -; j_call: TRBJ1-1
cdr3_nt: TGCGCCAGCAGCTTGGGAAGTAGCGGGAGGCAAGAGACCCAGTACTTC; cdr3_aa: CASSLGSSGRQETQYF; d_call: TRBD2; v_call: TRBV5-1; clone_size: -; j_call: TRBJ2-5
cdr3_nt: TGTGCCAGCAGCTATGGACAGGGTTTGGGAGGCTACACCTTC; cdr3_aa: CASSYGQGLGGYTF; d_call: TRBD1; v_call: TRBV5-5; clone_size: -; j_call: TRBJ1-2
cdr3_nt: TGTGCCAGCAGTGAAATGTTGGGGGCCGATCAGCCCCAGCATTTT; cdr3_aa: CASSEMLGADQPQHF; d_call: -; v_call: TRBV6-1; clone_size: -; j_call: TRBJ1-5
cdr3_nt: TGTGCCAGCAGTTTAACGCAGGGGATTGGCTACACCTTC; cdr3_aa: CASSLTQGIGYTF; d_call: -; v_call: TRBV28; clone_size: -; j_call: TRBJ1-2
cdr3_nt: TGTGCCAGCAGCCAAGCCGGCAGGCTAAACTATGGCTACACCTTC; cdr3_aa: CASSQAGRLNYGYTF; d_call: -; v_call: TRBV4-2; clone_size: -; j_call: TRBJ1-2
cdr3_nt: TGTGCCAGCAGTTTGGGGGGACTAGCGGGCACCCACAATGAGCAGTTCTTC; cdr3_aa: CASSLGGLAGTHNEQFF; d_call: TRBD2; v_call: TRBV28; clone_size: -; j_call: TRBJ2-1
cdr3_nt: TGTGCCAGCAGCAGCGGACAGGGGAACAATGAGCAGTTCTTC; cdr3_aa: CASSSGQGNNEQFF; d_call: TRBD1; v_call: TRBV11-2; clone_size: -; j_call: TRBJ2-1
cdr3_nt: TGTGCCAGCAGCCCTAATCCGGGACAGGGGGTACAGCCCCAGCATTTT; cdr3_aa: CASSPNPGQGVQPQHF; d_call: TRBD1; v_call: TRBV7-2; clone_size: -; j_call: TRBJ1-5
cdr3_nt: TGTGCCTGGAGTTCGGGGTTGGCCATATATTTT; cdr3_aa: CAWSSGLAIYF; d_call: -; v_call: TRBV30; clone_size: -; j_call: TRBJ1-3
cdr3_nt: TGTGCCAGCAGTGACGGACAGAGGAATGAAAAACTGTTTTTT; cdr3_aa: CASSDGQRNEKLFF; d_call: -; v_call: TRBV2; clone_size: -; j_call: TRBJ1-4
cdr3_nt: TGTGCCAGCAGCCCGGGACTAGCGGGCTACGAGCAGTACTTC; cdr3_aa: CASSPGLAGYEQYF; d_call: TRBD2; v_call: TRBV14; clone_size: -; j_call: TRBJ2-7
cdr3_nt: TGTGCCAGCAGCCTTAGCGGGCCCTCCTACAATGAGCAGTTCTTC; cdr3_aa: CASSLSGPSYNEQFF; d_call: TRBD2; v_call: TRBV5-4; clone_size: -; j_call: TRBJ2-1
cdr3_nt: TGTGCCACCAGCAGAGATCCAGGGTTGTCTGGAAACACCATATATTTT; cdr3_aa: CATSRDPGLSGNTIYF; d_call: -; v_call: TRBV15; clone_size: -; j_call: TRBJ1-3
cdr3_nt: TGCGCCAGCAGCCAACCTACCCTCAGGGGTCATGGCTACACCTTC; cdr3_aa: CASSQPTLRGHGYTF; d_call: -; v_call: TRBV4-1; clone_size: once; j_call: TRBJ1-2
cdr3_nt: TGTGCCACCAGCATACCGGGACAGGGGGCGCCTGGGGCCAACGTCCTGACTTTC; cdr3_aa: CATSIPGQGAPGANVLTF; d_call: TRBD1; v_call: TRBV15; clone_size: -; j_call: TRBJ2-6
cdr3_nt: TGCAGCGTCGCGCCATTCCGGGACAGGGGCTCCTACAATGAGCAGTTCTTC; cdr3_aa: CSVAPFRDRGSYNEQFF; d_call: TRBD1; v_call: TRBV29-1; clone_size: once; j_call: TRBJ2-1
cdr3_nt: TGCAGCGTTGACGCGGGGGGCAGGACAGATACGCAGTATTTT; cdr3_aa: CSVDAGGRTDTQYF; d_call: TRBD2; v_call: TRBV29-1; clone_size: -; j_call: TRBJ2-3
cdr3_nt: TGCGCCAGCAGCTTGGGACTAGCGGGACCCTTCCCAGAGACCCAGTACTTC; cdr3_aa: CASSLGLAGPFPETQYF; d_call: TRBD2; v_call: TRBV5-1; clone_size: -; j_call: TRBJ2-5
cdr3_nt: TGTGCTAGTGGTTTGGACCGTGCGGATGAGCAGTTCTTC; cdr3_aa: CASGLDRADEQFF; d_call: -; v_call: TRBV12-5; clone_size: -; j_call: TRBJ2-1
cdr3_nt: TGTGCCAGCAGCTTGGACCGGGACAGTTCTAACTATGGCTACACCTTC; cdr3_aa: CASSLDRDSSNYGYTF; d_call: TRBD1; v_call: TRBV5-8; clone_size: -; j_call: TRBJ1-2
cdr3_nt: TGTGCCAGCAGTGGGGGGACAGGGGGCTACAATGAGCAGTTCTTC; cdr3_aa: CASSGGTGGYNEQFF; d_call: TRBD1; v_call: TRBV2; clone_size: -; j_call: TRBJ2-1
cdr3_nt: TGTGCCAGCAGCATAGGGACAGCTCCCTCGGATTCACCCCTCCACTTT; cdr3_aa: CASSIGTAPSDSPLHF; d_call: TRBD1; v_call: TRBV13; clone_size: -; j_call: TRBJ1-6
cdr3_nt: TGTGCCAGCAGCCACCCCACACTAGGGGGGGCCGGTGTGTATGAGCAGTTCTTC; cdr3_aa: CASSHPTLGGAGVYEQFF; d_call: -; v_call: TRBV4-2; clone_size: -; j_call: TRBJ2-1
cdr3_nt: TGCGCCAGCAGCTTGGCCCCCCCAGGTCTCTCTGGAAACACCATATATTTT; cdr3_aa: CASSLAPPGLSGNTIYF; d_call: -; v_call: TRBV5-1; clone_size: -; j_call: TRBJ1-3
cdr3_nt: TGTGCCAGCAGCTTAGACAAGACAGGGAAGAACACTGAAGCTTTCTTT; cdr3_aa: CASSLDKTGKNTEAFF; d_call: TRBD1; v_call: TRBV7-8; clone_size: -; j_call: TRBJ1-1
cdr3_nt: TGTGCCAGCCGCGCGGGGGCCTATGGCTACACCTTC; cdr3_aa: CASRAGAYGYTF; d_call: -; v_call: TRBV11-2; clone_size: -; j_call: TRBJ1-2
cdr3_nt: TGCGCCAGCAGTCCCATGACAGGGGGCAATAATTCACCCCTCCACTTT; cdr3_aa: CASSPMTGGNNSPLHF; d_call: TRBD1; v_call: TRBV5-1; clone_size: -; j_call: TRBJ1-6
cdr3_nt: TGTGCCAGCAGCCTCCTCGACGGAGGGGCCGGGGAGCTGTTTTTT; cdr3_aa: CASSLLDGGAGELFF; d_call: -; v_call: TRBV11-2; clone_size: once; j_call: TRBJ2-2
cdr3_nt: TGTGCCTGGAGTGTATCCGGGAGCAATCAGCCCCAGCATTTT; cdr3_aa: CAWSVSGSNQPQHF; d_call: -; v_call: TRBV30; clone_size: -; j_call: TRBJ1-5
cdr3_nt: TGTGCCAGCTCACCAGTTGCGGGTCGCACAGATACGCAGTATTTT; cdr3_aa: CASSPVAGRTDTQYF; d_call: -; v_call: TRBV18; clone_size: -; j_call: TRBJ2-3
cdr3_nt: TGTGCCAGCAGTTCGAACGGGGGACAGACTTATGGCTACACCTTC; cdr3_aa: CASSSNGGQTYGYTF; d_call: TRBD1; v_call: TRBV6-2/TRBV6-3; clone_size: once; j_call: TRBJ1-2